Each of the 2 T cell receptor beta chains below was sequenced from the same sample in a study of T cells in Graves' hyperthyroidism and ophthalmopathy. Template material for amplifying TCR beta CDR3 regions consisted of RNA transcripts. A set of HTBI primers served as the primers for a first-round RT-PCR of the TCR CDR3. TCRdb recomputed calls from the multiplex PCR reads with MiXCR, one row per CDR3 protein. Among hundreds of thousands of distinct CDR3 sequences listed, about two fifths were seen once. Sequencing was done on a sample of blood. These receptors all stem from a man aged 18 to 30 with Graves' hyperthyroidism.

V gene TRBV20-1 combines with J gene TRBJ1-5; no clear D. V was cut by 3 bases and J by 5 bases, with 11 bases left in between. Germline loops: CDR1 DFQATT, CDR2 SNEGSKA (reference sequence). The CDR3 loop spans 13 amino acids. The CDR3 loop is CSASPVRDQPQHF. CDR3 DNA sequence: TGCAGTGCTAGCCCGGTTCGGGATCAGCCCCAGCATTTT.

V is TRBV9 and J is TRBJ2-7; D gene ambiguous. The CDR3 runs 14 residues. V was cut by 4 bases and J by 2 bases, with 13 bases left in between. The germline V gene encodes CDR1 SGDLS and CDR2 YYNGEE. The CDR3 sequence: CASSISSTAYEQYF. The CDR3 DNA sequence: TGTGCCAGCAGCATTTCCTCGACGGCCTACGAGCAGTACTTC.